This T cell receptor beta chain is from a study of blood T cell repertoires in COVID-19. Across the whole study: Sample material is recorded as cDNA or gDNA derived from T cells, B-cell-depleted T cells, or PBMCs.

Authors' processing steps: Counts of nucleated cells, estimated from reference gene primer amplification, were obtained. The protocol was immunoSEQ multiplex PCR, while the TCRdb copy is restricted to in-frame clones and leaves out a portion. V, J and clone size reflect that table, while D and trimming were determined from the DNA. The sample yields under 250,000 clones, around 90% seen once. After removal of 5 bases from V and 0 bases from J, the junction contained 12 bases not matched to a gene. Germline V gives CDR1 MDHEN, CDR2 SYDVKM. This CDR3 contains 19 residues. This TCR was recovered from a man in his 60s who had recovered from COVID-19. The sequenced sample consisted of peripheral blood. The V gene is TRBV28, the J gene TRBJ2-6; 8 nucleotides align to TRBD1. In DNA form, the CDR3 reads TGTGCCAGCAGTCCCCGACAGGGGTCCCCCACCTCTGGGGCCAACGTCCTGACTTTC. Translating gives CASSPRQGSPTSGANVLTF.